The following is a T cell receptor beta chain sequence with its context. This clonotype occurred a few times. The specificity of this receptor is unknown. Nothing much larger sits one base from this clone, and base qualities are not available. Explained via the paper, the treatment or condition label denotes: allogeneic hematopoietic cell transplantation with graft depleted of TCRalphabeta T cells and CD19 B cells. The transplant recipients were children given TCRalphabeta/CD19-depleted allogeneic hematopoietic cell grafts. The data originate from a study of T-cell reconstitution after alpha-beta-depleted transplantation in children listed by TCRdb under 2016. With respect to the entire study: Using TCR repertoire profiling, the study quantitatively followed how T-cell immune reconstitution unfolded in children after TCRalphabeta/CD19-depleted allogeneic hematopoietic cell transplantation.

Overall study outcomes, separate from this receptor: The apparently early alphabetaT-cell count recovery about two months after transplant was reportedly dependent on only several hundred rapidly expanded clones derived from non-depleted graft cells. In some patients, the high TCRbeta diversity seen at day 60 was put down to recipient T cells and intrathymic progenitors that had survived conditioning. Over subsequent months, a decline in hyperexpanded clone frequencies was noted, and after one year, T-cell counts and TCRbeta diversity were mostly ascribed to newly produced T cells.

Library generation was performed with PCR. Sequenced using an Illumina HiSeq 2500. Molecular barcoding was employed in the preparation of TCR libraries, with unique molecular identifiers being used to normalize TCRbeta repertoire quantification. TCRdb ran its own pipeline on the public reads, namely fastp trimming at Q25 and MiXCR clone calling, and kept in-frame beta chains. Rows are combined by CDR3 protein, so each entry shows the most common genes and DNA. The sample contains hundreds of thousands of distinct CDR3 sequences, around 25% of them found a single time. The ten most abundant clones make up 2% to 3% of the sample. The CDR3 covers 16 residues, taking in both the cysteine and the phenylalanine. The DNA shown is the 48-base CDR3, in frame from base 1. Unmatched junction bases come to 3, with V trimmed by 0 bases and J by 3 bases. CDR1 and CDR2, per the germline V gene, are SGHRS and YFSETQ.

This sample comprised PBMCs, obtained before TCRalphabeta/CD19-depleted stem cell transplant. The sequence was collected from a girl aged 2 to 10 with Fanconi anemia, due to receive a stem cell transplant. The chain was built from TRBV5-1 and TRBJ2-1, with 10 bases aligning to TRBD1. The nucleotide sequence reads as follows: TGCGCCAGCAGCTTGGTGACAGGGGGCTTCTACAATGAGCAGTTCTTC. Protein translation: CASSLVTGGFYNEQFF.